This T cell receptor (beta chain) was identified in a study of OX40 agonist ivuxolimab in advanced cancers. Sequencing was performed with immunoSEQ multiplex PCR; in TCRdb, only in-frame clones are kept and a portion is missing. The data contain about 68,000 clones, approximately 90% of them singletons. The CDR3 has 16 amino acids. The sequence was obtained from an adult with an advanced solid tumor such as melanoma, head and neck, liver or kidney cancer. The sequenced sample was CD4+ or CD8+ T cells sorted from blood, obtained in a trial of the OX40 agonist ivuxolimab. The J gene is TRBJ2-1, the V gene TRBV12-1; TRBD2, as called in the table, went unchecked against the DNA. TRBV12-1 is listed as a pseudogene. The CDR3 spells CASSSHPSGSPHEQFF. DNA of the CDR3: TGTGCCAGCAGCTCCCACCCGAGCGGGAGCCCCCATGAGCAGTTCTTC.